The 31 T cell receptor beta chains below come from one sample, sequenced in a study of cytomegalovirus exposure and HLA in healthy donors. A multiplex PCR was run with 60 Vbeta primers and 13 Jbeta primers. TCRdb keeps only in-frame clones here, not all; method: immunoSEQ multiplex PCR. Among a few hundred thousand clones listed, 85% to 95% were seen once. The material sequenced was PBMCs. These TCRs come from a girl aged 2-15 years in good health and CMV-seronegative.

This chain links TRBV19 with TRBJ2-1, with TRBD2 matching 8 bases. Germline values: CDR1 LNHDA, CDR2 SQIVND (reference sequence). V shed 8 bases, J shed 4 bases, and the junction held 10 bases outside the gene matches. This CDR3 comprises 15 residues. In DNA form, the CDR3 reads TGTGCCAGTCGATACACTAGCGGAGATTACAATGAGCAGTTCTTC. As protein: CASRYTSGDYNEQFF.

The CDR3: CASSIFLSNQPQHF. CDR3 in DNA: TGTGCCAGTAGTATTTTCCTTAGCAATCAGCCCCAGCATTTT. The V call is TRBV19, the J call TRBJ1-5; D is unresolved. V gave up 3 bases and J gave up 0 bases, with 6 bases separating them. The germline gives CDR1 LNHDA, CDR2 SQIVND (reference sequence). This CDR3 contains 14 residues.

The CDR3 loop is CASSLGLAGYNEQFF. The CDR3 nucleotides read TGCGCCAGCAGCTTGGGACTAGCGGGGTACAATGAGCAGTTCTTC. This rearrangement joins TRBV5-1 to TRBJ2-1; 11 bases map to TRBD2. J lost 4 bases, V lost 0 bases, and 0 bases had no gene match. Germline CDR1 reads SGHRS; CDR2 reads YFSETQ. The CDR3 runs 15 residues.

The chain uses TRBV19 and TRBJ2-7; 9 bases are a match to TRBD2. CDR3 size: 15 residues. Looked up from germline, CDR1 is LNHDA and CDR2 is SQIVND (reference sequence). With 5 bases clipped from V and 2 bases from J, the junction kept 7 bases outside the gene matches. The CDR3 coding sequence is TGTGCCAGTAGTGCCCCGGGACTAGCCGCCTACGAGCAGTACTTC. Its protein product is CASSAPGLAAYEQYF.

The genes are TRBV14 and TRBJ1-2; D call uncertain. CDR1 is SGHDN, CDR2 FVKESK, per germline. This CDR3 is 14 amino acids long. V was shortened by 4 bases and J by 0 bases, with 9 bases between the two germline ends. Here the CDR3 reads CASSRYGSNYGYTF. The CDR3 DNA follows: TGTGCCAGCAGCCGATACGGGTCTAACTATGGCTACACCTTC.

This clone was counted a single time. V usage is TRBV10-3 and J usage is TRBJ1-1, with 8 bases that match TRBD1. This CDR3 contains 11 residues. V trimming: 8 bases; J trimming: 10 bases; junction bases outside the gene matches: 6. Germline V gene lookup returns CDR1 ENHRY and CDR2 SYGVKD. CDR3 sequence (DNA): TGTGCCATCTTTGGACAGGGCACAGCTTTCTTT. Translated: CAIFGQGTAFF.

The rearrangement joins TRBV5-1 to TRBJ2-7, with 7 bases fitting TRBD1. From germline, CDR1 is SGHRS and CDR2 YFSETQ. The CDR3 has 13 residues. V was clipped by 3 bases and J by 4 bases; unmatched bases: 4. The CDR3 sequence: CASSSDRAYEQYF. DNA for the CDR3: TGCGCCAGCAGCTCAGACAGGGCGTACGAGCAGTACTTC.

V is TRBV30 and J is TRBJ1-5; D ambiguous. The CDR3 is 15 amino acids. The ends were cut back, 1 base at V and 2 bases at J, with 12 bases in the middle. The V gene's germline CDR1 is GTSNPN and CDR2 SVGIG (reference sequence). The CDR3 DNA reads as TGTGCCTGGAGTGAAGCGGGTAGGGGCAATCAGCCCCAGCATTTT. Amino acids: CAWSEAGRGNQPQHF.

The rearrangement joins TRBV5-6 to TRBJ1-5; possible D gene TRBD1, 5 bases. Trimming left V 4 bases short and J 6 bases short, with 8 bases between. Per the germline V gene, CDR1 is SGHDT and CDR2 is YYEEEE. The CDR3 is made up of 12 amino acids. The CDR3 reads CASSQGRQPQHF. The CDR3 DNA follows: TGTGCCAGCAGCCAGGGCCGTCAGCCCCAGCATTTT.

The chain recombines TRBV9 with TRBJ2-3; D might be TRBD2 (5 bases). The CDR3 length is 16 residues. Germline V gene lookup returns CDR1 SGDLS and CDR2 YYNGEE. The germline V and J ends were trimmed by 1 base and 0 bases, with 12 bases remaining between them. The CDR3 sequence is CASSVPGLSSTDTQYF. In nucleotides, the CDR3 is TGTGCCAGCAGCGTACCGGGGTTGAGTAGCACAGATACGCAGTATTTT.

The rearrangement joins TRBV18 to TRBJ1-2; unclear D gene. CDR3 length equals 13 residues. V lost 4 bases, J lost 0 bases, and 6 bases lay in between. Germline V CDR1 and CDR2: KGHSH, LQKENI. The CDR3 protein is CASSQSANYGYTF. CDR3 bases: TGTGCCAGCTCACAATCGGCTAACTATGGCTACACCTTC.

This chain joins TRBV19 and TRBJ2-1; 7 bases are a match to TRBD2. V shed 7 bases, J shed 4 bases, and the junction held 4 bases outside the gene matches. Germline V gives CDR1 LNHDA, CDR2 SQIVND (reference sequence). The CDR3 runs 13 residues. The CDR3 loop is CASNDGRYNEQFF. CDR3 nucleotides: TGTGCCAGTAACGACGGGAGGTACAATGAGCAGTTCTTC.

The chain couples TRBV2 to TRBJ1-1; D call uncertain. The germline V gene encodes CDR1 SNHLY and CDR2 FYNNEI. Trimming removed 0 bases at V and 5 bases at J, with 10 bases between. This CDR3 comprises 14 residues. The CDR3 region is CASSEASRRTEAFF. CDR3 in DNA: TGTGCCAGCAGTGAAGCCTCCCGGCGGACTGAAGCTTTCTTT.

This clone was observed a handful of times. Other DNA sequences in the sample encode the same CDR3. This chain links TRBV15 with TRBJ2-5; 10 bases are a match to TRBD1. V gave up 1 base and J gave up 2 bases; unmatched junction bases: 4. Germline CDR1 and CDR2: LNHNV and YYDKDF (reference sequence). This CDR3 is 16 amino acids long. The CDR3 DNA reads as TGTGCCACCAGCAGAGGGACAGGGGGGAAACAAGAGACCCAGTACTTC. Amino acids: CATSRGTGGKQETQYF. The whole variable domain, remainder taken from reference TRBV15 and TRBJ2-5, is DAMVIQNPRYQVTQFGKPVTLSCSQTLNHNVMYWYQQKSSQAPKLLFHYYDKDFNNEADTPDNFQSRRPNTSFCFLDIRSPGLGDTAMYLCATSRGTGGKQETQYFGPGTRLLVL.

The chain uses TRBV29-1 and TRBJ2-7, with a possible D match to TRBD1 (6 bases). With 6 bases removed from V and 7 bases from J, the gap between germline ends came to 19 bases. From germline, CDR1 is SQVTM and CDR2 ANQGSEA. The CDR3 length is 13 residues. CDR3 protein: CSVNRDNLSEQYF. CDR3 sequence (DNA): TGCAGCGTGAACCGGGACAACCTTTCGGAGCAGTACTTC.

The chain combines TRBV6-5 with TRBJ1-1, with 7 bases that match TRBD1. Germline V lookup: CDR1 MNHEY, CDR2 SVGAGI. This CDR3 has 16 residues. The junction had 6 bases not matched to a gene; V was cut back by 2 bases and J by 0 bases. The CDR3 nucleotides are TGTGCCAGCAGTTACGGCTCCGGGACAGTGAACACTGAAGCTTTCTTT. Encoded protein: CASSYGSGTVNTEAFF.

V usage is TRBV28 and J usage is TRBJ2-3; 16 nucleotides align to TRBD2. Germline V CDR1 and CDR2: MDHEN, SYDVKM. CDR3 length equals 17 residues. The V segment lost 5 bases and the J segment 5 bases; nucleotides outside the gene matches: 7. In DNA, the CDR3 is TGTGCCAGCAGTCTCGGGGGACTAGCGGGGGGGGTAGATACGCAGTATTTT. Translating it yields CASSLGGLAGGVDTQYF.

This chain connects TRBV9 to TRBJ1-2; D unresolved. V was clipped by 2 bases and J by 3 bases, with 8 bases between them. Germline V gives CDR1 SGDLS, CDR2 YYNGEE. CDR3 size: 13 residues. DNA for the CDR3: TGTGCCAGCAGCGTGGAGGAGGACTATGGCTACACCTTC. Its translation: CASSVEEDYGYTF.

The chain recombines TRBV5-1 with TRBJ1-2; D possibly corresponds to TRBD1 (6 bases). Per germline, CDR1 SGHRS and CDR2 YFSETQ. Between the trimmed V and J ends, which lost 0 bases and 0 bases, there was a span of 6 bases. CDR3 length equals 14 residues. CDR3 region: CASSLDRANYGYTF. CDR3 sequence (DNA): TGCGCCAGCAGCTTGGACAGGGCTAACTATGGCTACACCTTC.

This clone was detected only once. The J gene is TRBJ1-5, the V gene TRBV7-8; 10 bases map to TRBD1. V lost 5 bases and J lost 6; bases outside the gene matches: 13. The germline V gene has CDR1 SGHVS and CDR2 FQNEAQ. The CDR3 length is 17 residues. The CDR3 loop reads CASSLRDRGGLGQPQHF. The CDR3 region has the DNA TGTGCCAGCAGCCTCCGGGACAGGGGCGGTCTAGGTCAGCCCCAGCATTTT.

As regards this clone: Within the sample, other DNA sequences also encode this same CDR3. The CDR3 DNA reads as TGTGCCAGCAGCCCGGACAGGGGGGCCTACGAGCAGTACTTC. This gives the protein CASSPDRGAYEQYF. The chain couples TRBV6-5 to TRBJ2-7; 10 nucleotides match TRBD1. Per the germline V gene, CDR1 is MNHEY and CDR2 is SVGAGI. The junction had 4 bases not matched to a gene; V was cut back by 6 bases and J by 2 bases. The CDR3 length is 14 residues.

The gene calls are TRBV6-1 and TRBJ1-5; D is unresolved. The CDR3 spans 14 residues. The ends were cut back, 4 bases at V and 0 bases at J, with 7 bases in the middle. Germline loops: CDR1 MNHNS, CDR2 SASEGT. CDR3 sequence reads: CASSATVSNQPQHF. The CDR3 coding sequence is TGTGCCAGCAGTGCAACAGTTAGCAATCAGCCCCAGCATTTT.

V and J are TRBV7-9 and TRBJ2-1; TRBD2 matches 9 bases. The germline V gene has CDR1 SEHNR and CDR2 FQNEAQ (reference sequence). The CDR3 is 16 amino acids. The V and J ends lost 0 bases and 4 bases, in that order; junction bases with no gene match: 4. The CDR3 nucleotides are TGTGCCAGCAGCTTAGCCGCGGGGGGGTTTTACAATGAGCAGTTCTTC. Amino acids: CASSLAAGGFYNEQFF.

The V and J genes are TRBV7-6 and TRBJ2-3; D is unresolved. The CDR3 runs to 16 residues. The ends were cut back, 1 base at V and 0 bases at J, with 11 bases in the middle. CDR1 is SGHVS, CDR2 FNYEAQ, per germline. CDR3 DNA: TGTGCCAGCAGCTTAGGTGTCAGTGTTAGCACAGATACGCAGTATTTT. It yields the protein CASSLGVSVSTDTQYF.

The chain's CDR3 is CASSFGLAGPSYNEQFF. Here the CDR3 DNA reads TGCGCCAGCAGCTTCGGACTAGCGGGCCCCTCCTACAATGAGCAGTTCTTC. The rearrangement links TRBV5-1 to TRBJ2-1, with 11 bases identical to TRBD2. CDR1 is SGHRS and CDR2 is YFSETQ in the germline V gene. J lost 0 bases, V lost 2 bases, and 4 bases had no gene match. The CDR3 spans 17 residues.

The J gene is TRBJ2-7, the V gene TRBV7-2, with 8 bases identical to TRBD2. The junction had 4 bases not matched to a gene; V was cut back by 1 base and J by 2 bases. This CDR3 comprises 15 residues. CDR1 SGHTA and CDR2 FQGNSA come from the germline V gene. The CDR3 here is CASSLGAGAPYEQYF. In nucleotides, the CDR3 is TGTGCCAGCAGCTTAGGAGCGGGAGCCCCCTACGAGCAGTACTTC.

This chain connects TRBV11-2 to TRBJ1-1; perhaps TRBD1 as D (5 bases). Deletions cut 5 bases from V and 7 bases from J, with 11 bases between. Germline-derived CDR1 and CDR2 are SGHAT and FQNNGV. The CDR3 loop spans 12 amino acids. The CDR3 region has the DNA TGTGCCAGCAGCAAGAGACAGTTTGAAGCTTTCTTT. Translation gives CASSKRQFEAFF.

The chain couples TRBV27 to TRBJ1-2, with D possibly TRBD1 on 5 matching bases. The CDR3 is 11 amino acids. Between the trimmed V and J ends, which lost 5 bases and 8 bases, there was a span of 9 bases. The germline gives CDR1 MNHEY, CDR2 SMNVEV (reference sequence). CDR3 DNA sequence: TGTGCCAGCAGTGCAGGGCTGGGCTACACCTTC. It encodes CASSAGLGYTF.

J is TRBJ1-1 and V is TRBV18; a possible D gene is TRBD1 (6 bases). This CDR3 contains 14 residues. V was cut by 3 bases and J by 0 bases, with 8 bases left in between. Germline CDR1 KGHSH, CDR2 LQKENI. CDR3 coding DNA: TGTGCCAGCTCACCGGACAGCATGAACACTGAAGCTTTCTTT. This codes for CASSPDSMNTEAFF.

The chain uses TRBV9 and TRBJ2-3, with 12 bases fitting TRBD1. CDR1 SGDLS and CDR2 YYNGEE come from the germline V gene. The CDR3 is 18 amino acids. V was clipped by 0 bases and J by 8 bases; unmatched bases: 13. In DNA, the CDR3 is TGTGCCAGCAGCGTAGCAGATGGGACAGGGGGCAAGTTATCTACGCAGTATTTT. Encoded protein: CASSVADGTGGKLSTQYF.

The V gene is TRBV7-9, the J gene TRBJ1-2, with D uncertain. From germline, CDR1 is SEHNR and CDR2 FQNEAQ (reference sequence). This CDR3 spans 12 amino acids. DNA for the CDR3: TGTGTTGGTAGGCGGGATAACTATGGCTACACCTTC. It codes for CVGRRDNYGYTF.